This T cell receptor beta chain stems from a study of beta chain features in type 1 diabetes. Study results and caveats: All four CD4+ subsets from Type 1 diabetes patients carried moderately but significantly shorter TCRB CDR3s.

About this clone: Antigen: not known.

Expressed TCRB transcripts were sequenced because the isolated RNA had all been reverse transcribed beforehand. Measured with immunoSEQ multiplex PCR; TCRdb has only the in-frame clones, and not every one. The table lists hundreds of thousands of clones, roughly 13% of them singletons. V lost 5 bases and J 2 bases, leaving 14 bases between the germline ends. CDR3 length equals 15 residues. The germline V gene encodes CDR1 SNHLY and CDR2 FYNNEI. The chain uses TRBV2 and TRBJ2-3, with D perhaps matching TRBD1 (5 bases). Sequencing used naive CD4+ T cells from blood. The sequence derives from a man younger than 35 with type 1 diabetes. The CDR3 DNA is TGTGCCAGCAGTCTGCAAGGACAAGACACAGATACGCAGTATTTT. Protein product: CASSLQGQDTDTQYF. Variable domain in full (rest from reference TRBV2 and TRBJ2-3): EPEVTQTPSHQVTQMGQEVILRCVPISNHLYFYWYRQILGQKVEFLVSFYNNEISEKSEIFDDQFSVERPDGSNFTLKIRSTKLEDSAMYFCASSLQGQDTDTQYFGPGTRLTVL.